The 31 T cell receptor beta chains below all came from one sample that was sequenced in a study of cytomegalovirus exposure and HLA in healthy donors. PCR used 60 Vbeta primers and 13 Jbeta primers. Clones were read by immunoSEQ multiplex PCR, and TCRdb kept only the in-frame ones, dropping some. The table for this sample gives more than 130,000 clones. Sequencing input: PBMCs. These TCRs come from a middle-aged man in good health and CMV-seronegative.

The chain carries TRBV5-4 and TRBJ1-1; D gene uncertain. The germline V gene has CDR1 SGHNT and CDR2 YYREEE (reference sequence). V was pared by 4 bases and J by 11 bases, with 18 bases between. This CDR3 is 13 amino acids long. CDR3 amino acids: CASSETPSRSAFF. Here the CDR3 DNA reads TGTGCCAGCAGCGAAACCCCCTCCCGGTCGGCTTTCTTT.

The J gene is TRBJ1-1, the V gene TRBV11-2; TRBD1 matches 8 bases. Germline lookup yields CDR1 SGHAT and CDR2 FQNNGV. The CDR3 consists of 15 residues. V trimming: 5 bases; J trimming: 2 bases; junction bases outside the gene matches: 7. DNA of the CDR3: TGTGCCAGCAGCCCGGGGACAGGTGGTAACACTGAAGCTTTCTTT. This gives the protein CASSPGTGGNTEAFF.

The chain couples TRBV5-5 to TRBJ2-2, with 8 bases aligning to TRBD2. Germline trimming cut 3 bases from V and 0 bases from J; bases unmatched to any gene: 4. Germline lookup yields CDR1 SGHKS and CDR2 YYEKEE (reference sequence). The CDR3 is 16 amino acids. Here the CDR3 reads CASSSGGNTNTGELFF. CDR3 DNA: TGTGCCAGCAGCTCGGGAGGGAACACGAACACCGGGGAGCTGTTTTTT. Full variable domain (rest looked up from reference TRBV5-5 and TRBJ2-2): DAGVTQSPTHLIKTRGQQVTLRCSPISGHKSVSWYQQVLGQGPQFIFQYYEKEERGRGNFPDRFSARQFPNYSSELNVNALLLGDSALYLCASSSGGNTNTGELFFGEGSRLTVL.

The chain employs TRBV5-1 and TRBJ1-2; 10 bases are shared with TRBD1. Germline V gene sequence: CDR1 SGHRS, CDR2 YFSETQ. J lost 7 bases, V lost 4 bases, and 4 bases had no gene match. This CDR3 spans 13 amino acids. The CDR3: CASSRGQGVGYTF. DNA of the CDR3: TGCGCCAGCAGCCGAGGACAGGGGGTTGGCTACACCTTC.

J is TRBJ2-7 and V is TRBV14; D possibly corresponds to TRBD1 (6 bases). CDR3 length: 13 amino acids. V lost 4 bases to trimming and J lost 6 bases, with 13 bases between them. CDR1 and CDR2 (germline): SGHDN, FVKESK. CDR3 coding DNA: TGTGCCAGCAGCCTCGACGGGACATTCGAGCAGTACTTC. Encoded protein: CASSLDGTFEQYF.

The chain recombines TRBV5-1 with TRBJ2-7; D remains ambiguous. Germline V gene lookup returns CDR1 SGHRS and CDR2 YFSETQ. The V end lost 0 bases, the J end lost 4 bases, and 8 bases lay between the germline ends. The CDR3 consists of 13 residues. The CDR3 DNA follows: TGCGCCAGCAGCTTGGGCATCCTATACGAGCAGTACTTC. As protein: CASSLGILYEQYF. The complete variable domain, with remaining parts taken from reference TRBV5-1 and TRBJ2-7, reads KAGVTQTPRYLIKTRGQQVTLSCSPISGHRSVSWYQQTPGQGLQFLFEYFSETQRNKGNFPGRFSGRQFSNSRSEMNVSTLELGDSALYLCASSLGILYEQYFGPGTRLTVT.

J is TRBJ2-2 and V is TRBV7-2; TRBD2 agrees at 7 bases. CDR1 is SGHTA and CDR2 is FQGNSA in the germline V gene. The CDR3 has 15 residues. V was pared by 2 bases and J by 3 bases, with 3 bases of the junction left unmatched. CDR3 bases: TGTGCCAGCAGCTTATCTAGCGGTTACACCGGGGAGCTGTTTTTT. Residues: CASSLSSGYTGELFF.

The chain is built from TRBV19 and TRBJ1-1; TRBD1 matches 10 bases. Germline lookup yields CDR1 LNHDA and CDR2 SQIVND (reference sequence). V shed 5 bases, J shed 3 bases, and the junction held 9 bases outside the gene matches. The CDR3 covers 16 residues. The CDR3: CASSSGTGVGDTEAFF. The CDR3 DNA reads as TGTGCCAGTAGTTCTGGGACAGGGGTCGGGGACACTGAAGCTTTCTTT.

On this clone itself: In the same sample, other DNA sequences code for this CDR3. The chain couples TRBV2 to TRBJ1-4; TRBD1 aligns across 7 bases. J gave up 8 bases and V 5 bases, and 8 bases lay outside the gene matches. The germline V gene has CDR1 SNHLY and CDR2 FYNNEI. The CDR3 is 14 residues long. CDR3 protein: CASSPRGRQEKLFF. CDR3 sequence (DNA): TGTGCCAGCAGTCCGAGGGGGCGCCAGGAAAAACTGTTTTTT.

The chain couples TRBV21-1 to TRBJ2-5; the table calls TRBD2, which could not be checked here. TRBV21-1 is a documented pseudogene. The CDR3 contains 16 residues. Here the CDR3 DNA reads TGTGCCAGCAGCAAATCTGCGGGGGGGGGACAGGAGACCCAGTACTTC. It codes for CASSKSAGGGQETQYF.

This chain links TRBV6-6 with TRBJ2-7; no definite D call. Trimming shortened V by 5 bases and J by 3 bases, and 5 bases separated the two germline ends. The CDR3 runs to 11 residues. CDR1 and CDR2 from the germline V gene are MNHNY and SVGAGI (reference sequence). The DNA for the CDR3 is TGTGCCAGCAGTCAAATCTACGAGCAGTACTTC. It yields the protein CASSQIYEQYF.

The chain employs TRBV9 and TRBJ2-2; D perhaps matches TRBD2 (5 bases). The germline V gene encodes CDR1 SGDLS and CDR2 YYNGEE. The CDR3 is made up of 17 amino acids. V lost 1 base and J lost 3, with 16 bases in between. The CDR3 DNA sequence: TGTGCCAGCAGCGTATACCCGGCTAGCTTTGACACCGGGGAGCTGTTTTTT. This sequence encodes CASSVYPASFDTGELFF.

CDR3 DNA sequence: TGTGCCAGTAGTATAGGGGGACAGGCGATCGCTGAAGCTTTCTTT. This encodes CASSIGGQAIAEAFF. The chain recombines TRBV19 with TRBJ1-1, with 8 bases that match TRBD1. CDR3 length: 15 residues. V was pared by 1 base and J by 6 bases, with 7 bases of the junction left unmatched. Germline V gene data show CDR1 as LNHDA and CDR2 as SQIVND (reference sequence).

CDR3 DNA sequence: TGCGCCAGCAGCCAAGATAGTATCACCGGGGAGCTGTTTTTT. This encodes CASSQDSITGELFF. The gene calls are TRBV4-3 and TRBJ2-2; D call uncertain. CDR3 length: 14 residues. Trimming removed 0 bases from V and 4 bases from J, with 6 bases in between. Germline V gives CDR1 LGHNA, CDR2 YSLEER.

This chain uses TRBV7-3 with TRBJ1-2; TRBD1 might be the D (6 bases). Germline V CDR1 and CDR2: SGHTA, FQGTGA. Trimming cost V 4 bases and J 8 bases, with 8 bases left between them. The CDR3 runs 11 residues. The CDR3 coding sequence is TGTGCCAGCAGCTCAGGGGAGGGCTACACCTTC. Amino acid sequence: CASSSGEGYTF. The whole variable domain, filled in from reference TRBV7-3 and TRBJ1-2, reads GAGVSQTPSNKVTEKGKYVELRCDPISGHTALYWYRQSLGQGPEFLIYFQGTGAADDSGLPNDRFFAVRPEGSVSTLKIQRTERGDSAVYLCASSSGEGYTFGSGTRLTVV.

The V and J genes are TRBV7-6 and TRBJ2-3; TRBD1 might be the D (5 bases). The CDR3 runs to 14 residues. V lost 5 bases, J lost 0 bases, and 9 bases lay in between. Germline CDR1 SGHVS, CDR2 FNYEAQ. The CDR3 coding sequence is TGTGCCAGCAGCGCCCGGACAAGCACAGATACGCAGTATTTT. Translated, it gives CASSARTSTDTQYF. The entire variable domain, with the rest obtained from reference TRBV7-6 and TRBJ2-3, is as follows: GAGVSQSPRYKVTKRGQDVALRCDPISGHVSLYWYRQALGQGPEFLTYFNYEAQQDKSGLPNDRFSAERPEGSISTLTIQRTEQRDSAMYRCASSARTSTDTQYFGPGTRLTVL.

DNA for the CDR3: TGTGCCATCTCCCAGACAGGGAAGATAGATCAGCCCCAGCATTTT. Protein product: CAISQTGKIDQPQHF. V is TRBV10-3 and J is TRBJ1-5, with 7 bases lining up with TRBD1. Germline V gene sequence: CDR1 ENHRY, CDR2 SYGVKD. The CDR3 sequence is 15 residues long. The V and J ends lost 8 bases and 5 bases, in that order; junction bases with no gene match: 12.

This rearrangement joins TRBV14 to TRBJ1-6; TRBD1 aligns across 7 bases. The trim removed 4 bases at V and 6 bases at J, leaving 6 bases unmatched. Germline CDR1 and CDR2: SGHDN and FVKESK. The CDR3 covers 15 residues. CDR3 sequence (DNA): TGTGCCAGCAGCCTGGGACAGAAGATTAATTCACCCCTCCACTTT. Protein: CASSLGQKINSPLHF.

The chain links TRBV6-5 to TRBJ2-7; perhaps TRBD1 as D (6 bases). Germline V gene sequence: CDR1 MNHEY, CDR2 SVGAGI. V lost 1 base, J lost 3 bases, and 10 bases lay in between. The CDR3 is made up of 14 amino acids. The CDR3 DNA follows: TGTGCCAGCAGTTACTACAGGGAGAGCTACGAGCAGTACTTC. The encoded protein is CASSYYRESYEQYF.

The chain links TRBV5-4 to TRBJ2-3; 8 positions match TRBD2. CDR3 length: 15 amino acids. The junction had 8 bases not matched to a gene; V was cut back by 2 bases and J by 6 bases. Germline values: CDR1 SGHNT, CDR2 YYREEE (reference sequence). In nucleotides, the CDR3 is TGTGCCAGCAGCTTATCAACGGGGGGGCGGGATACGCAGTATTTT. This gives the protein CASSLSTGGRDTQYF.

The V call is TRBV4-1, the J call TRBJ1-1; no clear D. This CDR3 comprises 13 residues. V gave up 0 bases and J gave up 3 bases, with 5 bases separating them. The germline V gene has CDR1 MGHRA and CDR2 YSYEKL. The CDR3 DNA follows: TGCGCCAGCAGCCAAGACGGGGACACTGAAGCTTTCTTT. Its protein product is CASSQDGDTEAFF.

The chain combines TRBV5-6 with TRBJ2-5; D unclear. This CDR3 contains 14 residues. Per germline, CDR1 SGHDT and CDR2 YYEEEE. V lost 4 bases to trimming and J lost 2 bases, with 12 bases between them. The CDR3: CASSPGLRQETQYF. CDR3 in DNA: TGTGCCAGCAGCCCGGGTTTACGGCAAGAGACCCAGTACTTC.

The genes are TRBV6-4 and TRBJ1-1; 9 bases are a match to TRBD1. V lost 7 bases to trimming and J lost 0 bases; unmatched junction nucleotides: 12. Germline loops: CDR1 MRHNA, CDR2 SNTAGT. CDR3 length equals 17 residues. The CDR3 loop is CASTRDRERPMNTEAFF. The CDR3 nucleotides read TGTGCCAGCACCCGGGACAGGGAGAGGCCGATGAACACTGAAGCTTTCTTT.

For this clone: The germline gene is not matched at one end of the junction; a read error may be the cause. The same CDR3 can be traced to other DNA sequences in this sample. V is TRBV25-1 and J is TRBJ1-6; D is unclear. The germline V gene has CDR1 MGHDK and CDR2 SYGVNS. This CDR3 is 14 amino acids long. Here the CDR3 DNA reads TGTGCCAGCAGTGGCAGCGAGTCAGCTCCACCCTTCCACTTT. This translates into CASSGSESAPPFHF.

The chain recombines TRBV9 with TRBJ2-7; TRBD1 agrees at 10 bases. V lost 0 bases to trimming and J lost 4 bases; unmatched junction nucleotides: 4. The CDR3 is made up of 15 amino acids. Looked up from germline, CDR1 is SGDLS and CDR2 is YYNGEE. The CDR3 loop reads CASSVAGTGVYEQYF. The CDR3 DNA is TGTGCCAGCAGCGTAGCCGGGACAGGGGTTTACGAGCAGTACTTC.

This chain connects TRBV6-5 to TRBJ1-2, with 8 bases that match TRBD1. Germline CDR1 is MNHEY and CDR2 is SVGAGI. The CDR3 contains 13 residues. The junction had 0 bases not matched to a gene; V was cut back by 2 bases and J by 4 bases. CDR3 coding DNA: TGTGCCAGCAGTTACGACAGGGGCTATGGCTACACCTTC. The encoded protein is CASSYDRGYGYTF.

This CDR3 reads CASSQDASGTVYGYTF. CDR3 in DNA: TGTGCCAGCAGCCAAGATGCCTCAGGGACAGTATATGGCTACACCTTC. J is TRBJ1-2 and V is TRBV4-2, with 7 positions matching TRBD1. The length of the CDR3 is 16 residues. V dropped 0 bases and J dropped 5; count of bases not matched to a gene: 9. The germline gives CDR1 LGHNA, CDR2 YNFKEQ.

The CDR3 is CASSLAGQIFYSPLHF. The CDR3 DNA reads TGTGCCAGCAGCCTCGCCGGACAGATTTTCTATTCACCCCTCCACTTT. This chain links TRBV5-4 with TRBJ1-6; tentative D call: TRBD1 (6 bases). V dropped 4 bases and J dropped 8 bases, with 19 bases sitting between them. The CDR3 consists of 16 residues. Germline V gene lookup returns CDR1 SGHNT and CDR2 YYREEE (reference sequence).

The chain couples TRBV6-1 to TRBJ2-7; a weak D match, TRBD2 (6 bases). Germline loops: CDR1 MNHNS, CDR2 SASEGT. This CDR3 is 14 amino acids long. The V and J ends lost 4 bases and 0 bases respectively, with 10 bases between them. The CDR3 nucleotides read TGTGCCAGCAGTGCACGGGGGACCTCCTACGAGCAGTACTTC. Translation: CASSARGTSYEQYF.

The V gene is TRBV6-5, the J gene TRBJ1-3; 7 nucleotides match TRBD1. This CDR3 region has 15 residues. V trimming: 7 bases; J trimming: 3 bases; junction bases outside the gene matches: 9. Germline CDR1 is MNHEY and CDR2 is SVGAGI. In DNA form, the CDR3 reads TGTGCCAGCAACCCGGGACAGAACTTTGGAAACACCATATATTTT. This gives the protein CASNPGQNFGNTIYF.

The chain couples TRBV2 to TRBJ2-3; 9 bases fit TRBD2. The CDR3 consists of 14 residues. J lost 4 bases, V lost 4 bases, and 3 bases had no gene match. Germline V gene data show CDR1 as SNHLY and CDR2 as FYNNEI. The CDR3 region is CASSVSSGADTQYF. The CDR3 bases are TGTGCCAGCAGTGTTTCTAGCGGGGCAGATACGCAGTATTTT.